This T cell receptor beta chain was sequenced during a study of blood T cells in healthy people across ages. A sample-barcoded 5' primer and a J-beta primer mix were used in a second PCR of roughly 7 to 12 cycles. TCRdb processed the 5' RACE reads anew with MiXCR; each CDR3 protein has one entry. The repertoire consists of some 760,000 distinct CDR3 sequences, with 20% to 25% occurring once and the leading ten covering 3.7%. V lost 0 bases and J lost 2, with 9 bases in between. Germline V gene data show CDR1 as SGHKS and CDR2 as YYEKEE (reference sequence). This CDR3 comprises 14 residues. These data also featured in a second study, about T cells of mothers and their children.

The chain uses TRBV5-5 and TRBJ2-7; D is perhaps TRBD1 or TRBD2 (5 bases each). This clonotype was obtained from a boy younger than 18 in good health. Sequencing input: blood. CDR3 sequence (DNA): TGTGCCAGCAGCTTGGCGGGACCTCCCTACGAGCAGTACTTC. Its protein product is CASSLAGPPYEQYF.